One sample yielded the 20 T cell receptor beta chains listed below, sequenced in a study of blood T cell repertoires in COVID-19. Repertoires were generated with immunoSEQ multiplex PCR, while TCRdb's copy carries only in-frame clones and drops some. The table includes some 250,000 clones, under 90% detected once. The sample consisted of PBMCs or T cells enriched from blood (not recorded which). The receptors come from a woman under 40 with acute COVID-19.

This clone was counted a single time. V usage is TRBV11-2 and J usage is TRBJ2-1; TRBD2 matches 11 bases. The J segment lost 8 bases and the V segment lost 1 base, leaving 4 bases of the junction unmatched. From germline, CDR1 is SGHAT and CDR2 FQNNGV. The CDR3 has 15 residues. The CDR3 bases are TGTGCCAGCAGCTTAGGGCTGGGACTAGCGGATGAGCAGTTCTTC. This sequence encodes CASSLGLGLADEQFF.

The chain recombines TRBV5-4 with TRBJ1-2; 8 bases agree with TRBD1. Germline V lookup: CDR1 SGHNT, CDR2 YYREEE (reference sequence). Trimming at V came to 4 bases and at J to 8 bases, leaving 7 bases not matched to a gene. This CDR3 comprises 13 residues. CDR3 coding DNA: TGTGCCAGCAGCCGTACAGGGGGTAGGGGCTACACCTTC. It specifies CASSRTGGRGYTF.

The genes are TRBV11-2 and TRBJ1-4; possible D gene TRBD1, 5 bases. The CDR3 spans 18 residues. The germline V gene has CDR1 SGHAT and CDR2 FQNNGV. Between the trimmed V and J ends, which lost 2 bases and 0 bases, there was a span of 16 bases. The CDR3 loop is CASSLYNQGSTTNEKLFF. CDR3 DNA sequence: TGTGCCAGCAGCTTATACAACCAGGGTTCCACAACTAATGAAAAACTGTTTTTT.

This clone appeared a single time. This chain joins TRBV6-1 and TRBJ2-4; 8 bases are a match to TRBD1. The V and J ends lost 4 bases and 5 bases, in that order; junction bases with no gene match: 13. Germline V lookup: CDR1 MNHNS, CDR2 SASEGT. The CDR3 contains 17 residues. CDR3 nucleotides: TGTGCCAGCAGTGCACGCCCGGACAGGGCTAGGGAAAACATTCAGTACTTC. This sequence encodes CASSARPDRARENIQYF.

Notes on this clone: The junction does not match germline at one end; this may be a read error. The rearrangement joins TRBV7-2 to TRBJ2-1; 12 nucleotides line up with TRBD2. CDR3 size: 18 residues. CDR1 is SGHTA and CDR2 is FQGNSA in the germline V gene. CDR3 region: CASSLAGGRAARHNEQFF. Written as DNA, the CDR3 is TGTGCCAGCAGCCTAGCGGGGGGGCGGGCCGCCCGCCACAATGAGCAGTTCTTC.

The chain joins TRBV6-5 to TRBJ2-7; D gene ambiguous. The CDR3 spans 12 residues. Germline V CDR1 and CDR2: MNHEY, SVGAGI. The germline V and J ends were trimmed by 7 bases and 5 bases, with 12 bases remaining between them. The CDR3 spells CASKNGGDEQYF. CDR3 coding DNA: TGTGCCAGCAAGAATGGCGGCGACGAGCAGTACTTC.

This chain links TRBV3-1 (or the pseudogene TRBV3-2) with TRBJ1-4; D is unresolved. Germline V gene data show CDR1 as LGHDT and CDR2 as YNNKEL (reference sequence). Trimming took off 3 bases at V and 7 bases at J, with 9 bases between the two ends. The CDR3 sequence is 13 residues long. Written as DNA, the CDR3 is TGTGCCAGCAGCCACGAGTGGAGTGAAAAACTGTTTTTT. Residues: CASSHEWSEKLFF.

This chain joins TRBV6-5 and TRBJ1-4; 7 bases are a match to TRBD1. Germline CDR1 MNHEY, CDR2 SVGAGI. The junction had 6 bases not matched to a gene; V was cut back by 0 bases and J by 5 bases. The CDR3 length is 16 residues. The CDR3 reads CASSYSDGTDNEKLFF. The DNA of the CDR3 is TGTGCCAGCAGTTACTCCGATGGGACAGACAATGAAAAACTGTTTTTT.

The genes are TRBV2 and TRBJ1-1; D is perhaps TRBD1 (6 bases). The CDR3 extends over 13 amino acids. The germline V and J ends were trimmed by 8 bases and 1 base, with 11 bases remaining between them. The germline gives CDR1 SNHLY, CDR2 FYNNEI. CDR3 bases: TGTGCCAGCCAGGGACAACCGAACACTGAAGCTTTCTTT. It codes for CASQGQPNTEAFF. The full variable domain, its missing parts supplied by reference TRBV2 and TRBJ1-1, is EPEVTQTPSHQVTQMGQEVILRCVPISNHLYFYWYRQILGQKVEFLVSFYNNEISEKSEIFDDQFSVERPDGSNFTLKIRSTKLEDSAMYFCASQGQPNTEAFFGQGTRLTVV.

This clone appeared a single time. The genes are TRBV10-3 and TRBJ2-1; TRBD2 is a possible D gene (6 bases). The V gene lost 3 bases and the J gene lost 4 bases, with 16 bases spanning the gap. The CDR3 runs to 16 residues. Germline lookup yields CDR1 ENHRY and CDR2 SYGVKD. This CDR3 reads CAISDLWYGTYNEQFF. CDR3 DNA sequence: TGTGCCATCAGTGATCTTTGGTATGGGACTTACAATGAGCAGTTCTTC.

The V and J genes are TRBV3-1 (or the pseudogene TRBV3-2) and TRBJ1-2; TRBD1 matches at 11 bases. After removal of 3 bases from V and 7 bases from J, the junction contained 4 bases not matched to a gene. The CDR3 consists of 14 residues. The germline CDR1 and CDR2 sequences are LGHDT and YNNKEL (reference sequence). CDR3: CASSQGDRGFGYTF. The CDR3 nucleotides read TGTGCCAGCAGCCAGGGGGACAGGGGGTTTGGCTACACCTTC.

The genes are TRBV11-2 and TRBJ1-2, with 7 positions matching TRBD1. The CDR3 runs to 15 residues. V gave up 6 bases and J gave up 6 bases; unmatched junction bases: 13. Germline values: CDR1 SGHAT, CDR2 FQNNGV. The CDR3 region has the DNA TGTGCCAGCAGTCCCCTCGGACAGGAGGGGCATGGCTACACCTTC. It encodes CASSPLGQEGHGYTF.

This chain uses TRBV30 with TRBJ1-1, with a tentative D call TRBD1 (6 bases). The V and J ends lost 2 bases and 4 bases respectively, with 20 bases between them. The CDR3 has 16 amino acids. CDR1 GTSNPN and CDR2 SVGIG come from the germline V gene (reference sequence). The CDR3 sequence is CAWSMTTGSAGTEAFF. The CDR3 nucleotides read TGTGCCTGGAGTATGACGACAGGTTCCGCGGGCACTGAAGCTTTCTTT.

This clone occurred a few times. The gene calls are TRBV6-5 and TRBJ1-2; 11 bases align to TRBD1. Germline values: CDR1 MNHEY, CDR2 SVGAGI. This CDR3 spans 13 amino acids. V lost 7 bases to trimming and J lost 8 bases; unmatched junction nucleotides: 6. CDR3 nucleotide sequence: TGTGCCAGCATTCCGGGACAGGGGGGCGGCTACACCTTC. Residues: CASIPGQGGGYTF.

V gene TRBV30 combines with J gene TRBJ2-7, with a tentative D call TRBD1 (6 bases). The V end lost 5 bases, the J end lost 6 bases, and 11 bases lay between the germline ends. The germline V gene has CDR1 GTSNPN and CDR2 SVGIG (reference sequence). This CDR3 contains 11 residues. This CDR3 is CAWYRAPEQYF. The CDR3 DNA is TGTGCCTGGTACAGGGCCCCCGAGCAGTACTTC.

The chain carries TRBV3-1 (or the pseudogene TRBV3-2) and TRBJ2-4, with 8 bases lining up with TRBD2. There are 18 residues in the CDR3. Trimming removed 4 bases from V and 6 bases from J; junction bases left unmatched: 17. Per the germline V gene, CDR1 is LGHDT and CDR2 is YNNKEL (reference sequence). CDR3 protein: CASSPFRISGAHGNIQYF. DNA for the CDR3: TGTGCCAGCAGCCCATTCCGCATTAGCGGGGCCCACGGAAACATTCAGTACTTC.

V gene TRBV25-1 combines with J gene TRBJ2-1, with a weak D call TRBD2 (5 bases). CDR1 and CDR2 (germline): MGHDK, SYGVNS. This CDR3 has 14 residues. Trimming left V 1 base short and J 14 bases short, with 18 bases between. In nucleotides, the CDR3 is TGTGCCAGCAGTGAATCTCTCTCCCGGAAAGCGGAGTTCTTC. This codes for CASSESLSRKAEFF.

Here the CDR3 reads CASRSGMSTEAFF. Written as DNA, the CDR3 is TGTGCCAGCAGGTCAGGGATGAGCACTGAAGCTTTCTTT. This chain connects TRBV5-4 to TRBJ1-1; a possible D gene is TRBD1 (5 bases). The CDR3 runs to 13 residues. V gave up 5 bases and J gave up 4 bases, with 12 bases separating them. CDR1 and CDR2 (germline): SGHNT, YYREEE (reference sequence).

The V gene is TRBV2, the J gene TRBJ1-2, with 7 bases matching TRBD1. The V gene end was trimmed by 9 bases and the J gene end by 2 bases; junction bases not matched to a gene: 6. Germline loops: CDR1 SNHLY, CDR2 FYNNEI. This CDR3 spans 13 amino acids. CDR3 nucleotide sequence: TGTGCCAGACTGTTGACAGGGAACTATGGCTACACCTTC. It specifies CARLLTGNYGYTF.

The chain recombines TRBV18 with TRBJ2-1, with TRBD2 identical over 9 bases. Germline CDR1 is KGHSH and CDR2 is LQKENI. V gave up 2 bases and J gave up 9 bases; unmatched junction bases: 11. The CDR3 has 16 amino acids. The CDR3 region has the DNA TGTGCCAGCTCACCAGCGGGACTAGCAGCCCCGGGTGAGCAGTTCTTC. Its translation: CASSPAGLAAPGEQFF.